The 17 T cell receptor beta chains presented below share a single source sample, sequenced in a study of PD-L1 blockade in urothelial cancer. Time point indicated: pretreatment peripheral blood. Produced via immunoSEQ multiplex PCR; TCRdb's table is partial and in-frame only. The sample gives tens of thousands of clones, 84% of which show up once; roughly 1.9% is in the top ten. This sample comprised PBMCs, obtained around atezolizumab (anti-PD-L1) treatment. These receptors were taken from a man between 60 and 75 years old with urothelial cancer.

The V call is TRBV27, the J call TRBJ2-6; 7 nucleotides agree with TRBD1. This CDR3 is built from 14 residues. CDR1 MNHEY and CDR2 SMNVEV come from the germline V gene (reference sequence). The V and J ends lost 6 bases and 7 bases, in that order; junction bases with no gene match: 6. CDR3 amino acids: CASSRTGLANVLTF. In DNA, the CDR3 is TGTGCCAGCAGCCGGACAGGATTAGCCAACGTCCTGACTTTC.

The chain couples TRBV6-6 to TRBJ2-3, with 9 bases aligning to TRBD1. Germline V gene lookup returns CDR1 MNHNY and CDR2 SVGAGI (reference sequence). With 6 bases clipped from V and 9 bases from J, the junction kept 7 bases outside the gene matches. The CDR3 has 13 residues. The CDR3 DNA sequence: TGTGCCAGCAGCCGGACAGGGGAATGGACGCAGTATTTT. Encoded protein: CASSRTGEWTQYF.

The rearrangement links TRBV5-6 to TRBJ2-6; TRBD2 matches 10 bases. The CDR3 spans 19 residues. CDR1 and CDR2 from the germline V gene are SGHDT and YYEEEE. J lost 0 bases, V lost 2 bases, and 8 bases had no gene match. CDR3 loop: CASSLRGLAVNSGANVLTF. For the CDR3, the DNA is TGTGCCAGCAGCTTAAGAGGACTAGCGGTAAACTCTGGGGCCAACGTCCTGACTTTC.

The J gene is TRBJ1-2, the V gene TRBV30; weak D call: TRBD1 (5 bases). Germline-derived CDR1 and CDR2 are GTSNPN and SVGIG (reference sequence). CDR3 length: 13 residues. The V gene lost 4 bases and the J gene lost 7 bases, with 16 bases spanning the gap. The CDR3 DNA reads TGTGCCTGGAAAGGCCAGGGTGCCAGTGGCTACACCTTC. Its protein product is CAWKGQGASGYTF. Complete variable domain (other parts from reference TRBV30 and TRBJ1-2): SQTIHQWPATLVQPVGSPLSLECTVEGTSNPNLYWYRQAAGRGLQLLFYSVGIGQISSEVPQNLSASRPQDRQFILSSKKLLLSDSGFYLCAWKGQGASGYTFGSGTRLTVV.

J is TRBJ2-1 and V is TRBV7-9; 8 bases align to TRBD2. Per germline, CDR1 SEHNR and CDR2 FQNEAQ (reference sequence). This CDR3 spans 16 amino acids. V was pared by 8 bases and J by 8 bases, with 17 bases of the junction left unmatched. This CDR3 is CASVPPGTRFQHEQFF. DNA of the CDR3: TGTGCCAGCGTCCCACCCGGGACTAGATTTCAGCATGAGCAGTTCTTC. The complete variable domain, with remaining parts taken from reference TRBV7-9 and TRBJ2-1, reads DTGVSQNPRHKITKRGQNVTFRCDPISEHNRLYWYRQTLGQGPEFLTYFQNEAQLEKSRLLSDRFSAERPKGSFSTLEIQRTEQGDSAMYLCASVPPGTRFQHEQFFGPGTRLTVL.

CDR3 residues: CASSLGQVYEKLFF. The CDR3 coding sequence is TGTGCCAGCAGCCTAGGACAGGTCTATGAAAAACTGTTTTTT. This chain links TRBV5-3 with TRBJ1-4, with TRBD1 matching 7 bases. TRBV5-3 counts as an open reading frame of uncertain function. Losses at the gene ends were 8 bases for V and 6 bases for J; bases not matched to a gene: 10. This CDR3 comprises 14 residues.

The chain couples TRBV9 to TRBJ2-3; D perhaps matches TRBD2 (6 bases). V dropped 1 base and J dropped 4 bases, with 13 bases sitting between them. CDR1 SGDLS and CDR2 YYNGEE come from the germline V gene. The CDR3 has 15 amino acids. The CDR3 protein is CASSVYGRGPDTQYF. CDR3 bases: TGTGCCAGCAGCGTATACGGGAGAGGGCCAGATACGCAGTATTTT.

The rearrangement joins TRBV19 to TRBJ1-2; D gene unclear. Germline CDR1 is LNHDA and CDR2 is SQIVND (reference sequence). Trimming removed 4 bases at V and 5 bases at J, with 14 bases between. This CDR3 comprises 14 residues. In nucleotides, the CDR3 is TGTGCCAGTAGTAAAACAGTGGGCTTGTATGGCTACACCTTC. This gives the protein CASSKTVGLYGYTF.

The sample holds a few counts of this clone. The chain couples TRBV7-2 to TRBJ2-1, with 11 bases lining up with TRBD2. CDR3 size: 16 residues. Per the germline V gene, CDR1 is SGHTA and CDR2 is FQGNSA. V lost 6 bases to trimming and J lost 4 bases; unmatched junction nucleotides: 8. The CDR3 bases are TGTGCCAGCAGGAAAACCGGGACTAGCGGTTACAATGAGCAGTTCTTC. This sequence encodes CASRKTGTSGYNEQFF.

The gene calls are TRBV7-2 and TRBJ1-1; possibly TRBD1 for D (5 bases). CDR3 size: 16 residues. CDR1 is SGHTA and CDR2 is FQGNSA in the germline V gene. Trimming pared 7 bases from V and 1 base from J, leaving 19 bases between. CDR3 region: CASTLPGSVRNTEAFF. CDR3 nucleotide sequence: TGTGCCAGCACCCTCCCAGGGTCCGTTAGGAACACTGAAGCTTTCTTT.

The rearrangement joins TRBV5-4 to TRBJ2-7; 7 bases map to TRBD2. With V trimmed by 5 bases and J by 3 bases, 14 bases remained unmatched. This CDR3 is built from 16 residues. Per the germline V gene, CDR1 is SGHNT and CDR2 is YYREEE (reference sequence). CDR3: CASRTSSGEVDYEQYF. The CDR3, as DNA: TGTGCCAGCAGGACCTCCAGCGGGGAGGTGGACTACGAGCAGTACTTC. The entire variable domain, with the rest obtained from reference TRBV5-4 and TRBJ2-7, is as follows: ETGVTQSPTHLIKTRGQQVTLRCSSQSGHNTVSWYQQALGQGPQFIFQYYREEENGRGNFPPRFSGLQFPNYSSELNVNALELDDSALYLCASRTSSGEVDYEQYFGPGTRLTVT.

This chain joins TRBV6-5 and TRBJ2-5; 8 positions agree with TRBD1. CDR3 length equals 14 residues. V lost 2 bases, J lost 4 bases, and 3 bases stayed unmatched. The germline V gene encodes CDR1 MNHEY and CDR2 SVGAGI. CDR3 sequence reads: CASSYGQGIETQYF. The CDR3 nucleotides read TGTGCCAGCAGTTACGGACAGGGCATAGAGACCCAGTACTTC.

V is TRBV6-5 and J is TRBJ1-5, with a tentative D call TRBD1 (5 bases). Trimming pared 0 bases from V and 2 bases from J, leaving 8 bases between. From germline, CDR1 is MNHEY and CDR2 SVGAGI. The CDR3 is made up of 15 amino acids. The CDR3 nucleotides are TGTGCCAGCAGTTACTCCCCGGGGGGCAATCAGCCCCAGCATTTT. Amino acid sequence: CASSYSPGGNQPQHF.

This clone has just one count. Other DNA sequences of this sample code for an identical CDR3. J is TRBJ1-1 and V is TRBV6-5; D is ambiguous. Germline CDR1 and CDR2: MNHEY and SVGAGI. The CDR3 covers 15 residues. Trimming removed 7 bases at V and 1 base at J, with 16 bases between. The CDR3 DNA reads TGTGCCAGCAAGACGGGGATCGCCTCGAACACTGAAGCTTTCTTT. It specifies CASKTGIASNTEAFF.

This rearrangement joins TRBV18 to TRBJ1-1; D possibly corresponds to TRBD1 (6 bases). V was clipped by 3 bases and J by 1 base, with 12 bases between them. This CDR3 comprises 15 residues. The germline gives CDR1 KGHSH, CDR2 LQKENI. The CDR3 DNA sequence: TGTGCCAGCTCACCGGATTACAGGGCGAACACTGAAGCTTTCTTT. Protein: CASSPDYRANTEAFF.

The V call is TRBV19, the J call TRBJ1-4; perhaps TRBD1 as D (6 bases). The germline CDR1 and CDR2 sequences are LNHDA and SQIVND (reference sequence). V lost 3 bases and J 4 bases, leaving 18 bases between the germline ends. This CDR3 region has 17 residues. The CDR3 nucleotides read TGTGCCAGTAGTATTTGGAGAGGGGACAACGGTAATGAAAAACTGTTTTTT. It is translated as CASSIWRGDNGNEKLFF.

V and J are TRBV6-6 and TRBJ1-1, with D hard to call. Per germline, CDR1 MNHNY and CDR2 SVGAGI (reference sequence). The CDR3 is made up of 13 amino acids. V was trimmed by 4 bases and J by 10 bases, leaving 16 bases between them. The CDR3 sequence is CASSSNVERRAFF. In nucleotides, the CDR3 is TGTGCCAGCAGTTCCAACGTGGAACGGAGAGCTTTCTTT.